The 11 T cell receptor beta chains listed next were all sequenced from one sample in a study of human T cells and chemical hapten exposure. TCRdb fed the RACE reads into MiXCR, producing one record per CDR3 protein. There are under 100,000 distinct CDR3 sequences in the sample; approximately 10% occur only once, and roughly 3.7% lies in the top ten. Stated time point: patch test 3, about 24 weeks after DPC sensitization. As to treatment: therapeutic diphenylcyclopropenone sensitization with weekly scalp DPC. The source material was whole blood, sampled in connection with sensitization to the hapten diphenylcyclopropenone (DPC). These receptors all come from a woman in her forties or fifties with alopecia areata. Some clones in this sample may be carry-over from other donors' samples.

This clonotype was detected only a few times. The chain uses TRBV6-6 and TRBJ1-6; tentatively, D is TRBD1 (5 bases). The CDR3 spans 16 residues. Per the germline V gene, CDR1 is MNHNY and CDR2 is SVGAGI (reference sequence). Trimming stripped 5 bases from V and 8 bases from J, with 19 bases between. The CDR3 spells CASSQPQGSVDSPLHF. The CDR3 nucleotides read TGTGCCAGCAGTCAACCCCAGGGAAGTGTTGATTCACCCCTCCACTTT.

This clonotype came up many times. The chain carries TRBV11-2 and TRBJ2-7; D might be TRBD2 (5 bases). V shed 5 bases and J shed 7 bases, with 12 bases lying between them. The CDR3 runs 12 residues. Germline CDR1 is SGHAT and CDR2 is FQNNGV. CDR3 residues: CASSVHPGEQYF. In nucleotides, the CDR3 is TGTGCCAGCAGCGTCCACCCGGGGGAGCAGTACTTC.

This sequence joins TRBV5-1 and TRBJ2-3, with D perhaps given as TRBD1 or TRBD2 (5 bases each). Trimming pared 0 bases from V and 9 bases from J, leaving 14 bases between. This CDR3 is 14 amino acids long. Germline V gene sequence: CDR1 SGHRS, CDR2 YFSETQ. The CDR3 loop reads CASSLDWGTGTQYF. CDR3 coding DNA: TGCGCCAGCAGCTTGGACTGGGGGACGGGGACGCAGTATTTT.

As to this clonotype: A single base separates this from a much larger clone, so it may be a read error. This sequence joins TRBV6-1 and TRBJ1-3, with no clear D. There are 15 residues in the CDR3. The germline V gene has CDR1 MNHNS and CDR2 SASEGT. CDR3 loop: CACSEAWTGGNTIYF. For the CDR3, the DNA is TGTGCCTGCAGTGAAGCGTGGACGGGGGGAAACACCATATATTTT.

This clonotype was recorded at least ten times. J is TRBJ2-4 and V is TRBV9, with TRBD2 identical over 13 bases. Germline assignment: CDR1 SGDLS and CDR2 YYNGEE. The CDR3 has 17 residues. V trimming: 0 bases; J trimming: 5 bases; junction bases outside the gene matches: 5. The CDR3 loop reads CASSVGGLAGPQNIQYF. The CDR3, as DNA: TGTGCCAGCAGCGTAGGGGGACTAGCGGGACCACAAAACATTCAGTACTTC.

V gene TRBV14 combines with J gene TRBJ2-5, with a possible D match to TRBD2 (6 bases). The CDR3 loop spans 14 amino acids. V was shortened by 4 bases and J by 7 bases, with 16 bases between the two germline ends. CDR1 SGHDN and CDR2 FVKESK come from the germline V gene. The CDR3 DNA is TGTGCCAGCAGCCGGGGACTCGGGGGAGCGACCCAGTACTTC. Protein product: CASSRGLGGATQYF.

This clonotype was recorded a few times. The chain couples TRBV6-5 to TRBJ1-3; D is ambiguous. Germline loops: CDR1 MNHEY, CDR2 SVGAGI. The V and J ends lost 5 bases and 4 bases respectively, with 15 bases between them. This CDR3 region has 15 residues. CDR3 nucleotides: TGTGCCAGCAGTCCAACCCTTTTAGGCGGAAACACCATATATTTT. It encodes CASSPTLLGGNTIYF.

This clonotype came up many times. The rearrangement uses TRBV30 and TRBJ2-3, with 16 bases fitting TRBD2. The trim removed 1 base at V and 5 bases at J, leaving 18 bases unmatched. CDR1 GTSNPN and CDR2 SVGIG come from the germline V gene (reference sequence). The CDR3 has 21 residues. The chain's CDR3 is CAWSGGTSGRARNRGIDTQYF. In DNA form, the CDR3 reads TGTGCCTGGAGTGGAGGGACTAGCGGGAGGGCCCGGAATCGGGGGATAGATACGCAGTATTTT.

The chain joins TRBV5-1 to TRBJ1-5; D is uncertain. The CDR3 loop spans 20 amino acids. V was shortened by 4 bases and J by 0 bases, with 26 bases between the two germline ends. Per germline, CDR1 SGHRS and CDR2 YFSETQ. The CDR3 sequence: CASSPHRPLLSVYSNQPQHF. Here the CDR3 DNA reads TGCGCCAGCAGCCCCCATCGTCCCCTCCTGTCTGTTTATAGCAATCAGCCCCAGCATTTT.

This clonotype was picked up many times. The chain combines TRBV25-1 with TRBJ2-5; a possible D gene is TRBD2 (6 bases). This CDR3 contains 16 residues. From germline, CDR1 is MGHDK and CDR2 SYGVNS. V gave up 1 base and J gave up 5 bases, with 17 bases separating them. For the CDR3, the DNA is TGTGCCAGCAGTGAATTTCGGGACTCCTCGTGGGAGACCCAGTACTTC. Amino acids: CASSEFRDSSWETQYF.

This clonotype has a count of ten or more. The chain joins TRBV6-5 to TRBJ1-2; D not resolved. Per germline, CDR1 MNHEY and CDR2 SVGAGI. The CDR3 spans 13 residues. V lost 2 bases to trimming and J lost 8 bases, with 12 bases between them. CDR3: CASSYMGLGGYTF. In DNA form, the CDR3 reads TGTGCCAGCAGTTACATGGGATTGGGCGGCTACACCTTC.